This T cell receptor beta chain was sequenced for a study of blood T cell repertoires in COVID-19. Study-wide context: Some COVID-19 samples were acute and others convalescent; all came from the United States, Italy and Spain. PBMCs, B-cell-depleted T cells, or T cells provided the cDNA or gDNA that made up the material.

V lost 6 bases to trimming and J lost 5 bases, with 13 bases between them. The CDR3 totals 13 residues. In the original workflow: It was from reference gene primer amplification that nucleated cell counts were estimated. Using immunoSEQ multiplex PCR, the repertoire was profiled, and TCRdb retains in-frame clones only, with some absent. V, J and clone size are those of that table, while D and trimming were read from the DNA. Altogether 200,000 to 300,000 clones are present, 70% to 90% being singletons, with the ten largest covering under 9%. This clonotype was sampled from a woman between 65 and 79 years old with active or convalescent COVID-19. The chain combines TRBV12-3 or TRBV12-4 with TRBJ1-2; TRBD1 might be the D (6 bases). The specimen was peripheral blood. Written as DNA, the CDR3 is TGTGCCAGCAGCACACAGAGGGGGTATGGCTACACCTTC. Translation: CASSTQRGYGYTF.